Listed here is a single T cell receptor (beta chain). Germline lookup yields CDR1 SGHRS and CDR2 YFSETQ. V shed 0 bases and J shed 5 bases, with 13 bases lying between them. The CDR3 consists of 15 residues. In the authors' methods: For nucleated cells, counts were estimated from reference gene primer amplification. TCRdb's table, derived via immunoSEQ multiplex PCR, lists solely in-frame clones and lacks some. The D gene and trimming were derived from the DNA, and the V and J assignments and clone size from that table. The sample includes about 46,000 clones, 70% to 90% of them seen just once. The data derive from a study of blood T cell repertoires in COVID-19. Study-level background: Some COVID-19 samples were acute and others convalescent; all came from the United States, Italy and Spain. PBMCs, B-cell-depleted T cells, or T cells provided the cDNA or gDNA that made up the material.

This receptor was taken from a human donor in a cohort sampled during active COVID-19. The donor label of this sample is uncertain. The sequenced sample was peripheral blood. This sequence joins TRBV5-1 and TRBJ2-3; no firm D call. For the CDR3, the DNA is TGCGCCAGCAGCTTGGGTGGTCGGTCGGGAGATACGCAGTATTTT. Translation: CASSLGGRSGDTQYF.